Sequencing of this T cell receptor (beta chain) was carried out in a study of T cell repertoires in cytomegalovirus infection. Study overall: The authors used CMV epitopes that were HLA-C-restricted (recently identified) and HLA-B-restricted (well studied). It was the public TCR beta signatures that indicated both CMV infection and matching HLA type.

General study findings and limits: CMV-specific TCR beta clonotypes restricted by HLA-C dominated the ex vivo response.

TCRdb passed the reads through MiXCR, listing each CDR3 protein once. This sample has roughly 150,000 distinct CDR3 sequences; more than 30% occur once, and the top ten carry 45% to 55%. As concerns this clonotype: The antigen is unknown.

The sequence was obtained from a human donor in good health (CMV status not recorded). Some clones in this sample may be carry-over from other donors' samples. Sequencing was performed on CD8+ T cells from cultured PBMCs, taken from culture after CMV antigen stimulation.

CDR3 residues: CASSWTGGRDSNQPQHF. Here the CDR3 DNA reads TGTGCCAGCAGTTGGACAGGGGGCCGGGATAGCAATCAGCCCCAGCATTTT. This chain connects TRBV6-6 to TRBJ1-5; 11 bases fit TRBD1. The CDR3 is 17 residues long. Germline values: CDR1 MNHNY, CDR2 SVGAGI (reference sequence). The V and J ends lost 4 bases and 0 bases, in that order; junction bases with no gene match: 5.